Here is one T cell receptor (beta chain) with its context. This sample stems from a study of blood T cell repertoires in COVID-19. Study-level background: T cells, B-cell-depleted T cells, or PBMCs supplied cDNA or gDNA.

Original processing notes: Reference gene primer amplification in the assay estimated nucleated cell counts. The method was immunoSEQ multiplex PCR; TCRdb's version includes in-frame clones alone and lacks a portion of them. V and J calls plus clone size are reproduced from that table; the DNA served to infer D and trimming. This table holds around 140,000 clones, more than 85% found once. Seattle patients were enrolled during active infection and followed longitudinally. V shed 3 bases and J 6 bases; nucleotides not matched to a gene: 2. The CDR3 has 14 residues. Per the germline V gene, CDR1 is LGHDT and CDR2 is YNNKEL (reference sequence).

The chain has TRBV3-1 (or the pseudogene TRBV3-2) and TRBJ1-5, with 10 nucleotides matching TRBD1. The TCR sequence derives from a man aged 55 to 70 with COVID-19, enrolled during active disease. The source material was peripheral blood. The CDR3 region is CASSQGQGIQPQHF. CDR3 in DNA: TGTGCCAGCAGCCAGGGACAGGGGATTCAGCCCCAGCATTTT.